Listed below are T cell receptor beta chains from one sample, sequenced in a study of tumor and adjacent non-tumor tissue in lung cancer. TCRdb re-called the multiplex PCR reads with MiXCR, one entry per CDR3 protein. The sample gives 60,000 to 80,000 distinct CDR3 sequences, around 70% of which show up once; about 30% is in the top ten. The sample taken for sequencing was distant non-tumor lung tissue. The receptors shown here come from a woman aged 45 to 65 with non-small cell lung cancer. CDR3s include the opening cysteine and the closing phenylalanine or tryptophan. Fields, in order: V gene, D gene, clone size, J gene, CDR3 protein, CDR3 DNA. D genes are given only for firm matches. A clone size is listed for some rows: how often the clone was seen (once, few, many), or a class if it is expanded.

>TRBV11-2|TRBD1|-|TRBJ2-7
CASIPRTGTGMGEQYF
TGTGCCAGCATCCCCCGTACCGGGACAGGGATGGGGGAGCAGTACTTC
>TRBV11-2|TRBD1|-|TRBJ2-7
CASTLGTGVTYEQYF
TGTGCCAGCACACTCGGGACAGGGGTTACCTACGAGCAGTACTTC
>TRBV20-1|-|-|TRBJ1-5
CSVTPGSQPQHF
TGCAGTGTTACTCCGGGGAGCCAGCCCCAGCATTTT
>TRBV11-1|-|-|TRBJ2-1
CASSLPPLDVQSF
TGTGCCAGCAGCTTACCTCCGCTGGATGTTCAGTCTTTC
>TRBV7-9|-|-|TRBJ1-5
CASSLYVGQPQHF
TGTGCCAGCAGCTTGTACGTCGGTCAGCCCCAGCATTTT
>TRBV24-1|-|-|TRBJ2-5
CATSDPGPPLQETQYF
TGTGCCACCAGTGATCCGGGACCCCCTTTACAAGAGACCCAGTACTTC
>TRBV5-4|-|many|TRBJ2-3
CASSQGSRDTQYF
TGTGCCAGCAGCCAGGGCTCCCGTGATACGCAGTATTTT
>TRBV11-2|-|-|TRBJ1-5
CASSLAGRGNQPHHF
TGTGCTAGTAGCTTAGCGGGCCGAGGCAATCAACCCCATCATTTT
>TRBV11-2|TRBD2|few|TRBJ2-7
CASSLVCGGDEQYF
TGTGCCAGCAGCTTGGTGTGCGGGGGGGACGAGCAGTATTTC
>TRBV10-3|-|-|TRBJ2-2
CATAGTDYTGVLFF
TGTGCCACCGCCGGGACGGATTACACCGGGGTGCTGTTTTTT
>TRBV20-1|TRBD1|many|TRBJ1-2
CSAKTGNYGYTF
TGCAGTGCTAAGACAGGGAACTATGGCTACACCTTC
>TRBV11-2|-|hyperexpanded|TRBJ2-1
CASSFLAQYNEQFF
TGTGCCAGCAGCTTCCTAGCCCAATACAATGAGCAGTTCTTC
>TRBV4-1|TRBD2|-|TRBJ2-3
CASNQEPSSGSADTQYF
TGCGCCAGCAACCAAGAACCTTCTAGCGGAAGCGCAGATACGCAGTATTTT
>TRBV11-1|-|-|TRBJ2-1
CASSPPMHAAYNEQFF
TGTGCCAGCAGTCCACCGATGCATGCGGCTTACAATGAGCAGTTCTTT
>TRBV19|-|-|TRBJ1-1
CASTPRENTEAFF
TGTGCCAGTACCCCCAGGGAAAACACTGAAGCTTTCTTT
>TRBV5-4|-|-|TRBJ1-6
CASSPGRGAQGSPLHF
TGCGCCAGCAGCCCGGGACGGGGGGCGCAGGGGTCACCCCTCCACTTT
>TRBV7-9|-|-|TRBJ1-1
CASSLAIVGITEAFF
TGTGCCAGCAGCTTAGCGATAGTGGGAATTACTGAAGCTTTCTTT
>TRBV6-5|TRBD2|-|TRBJ2-7
CASNPGLANHKQYF
TGTGCCAGCAATCCGGGACTAGCGAACCACAAGCAGTACTTC
>TRBV29-1|-|many|TRBJ1-4
CSVATALTNEKLFF
TGCAGCGTAGCTACAGCATTAACTAATGAAAAACTGTTTTTT
>TRBV10-3|TRBD1|many|TRBJ2-7
CASRQGHGEQYF
TGTGCCAGCAGACAGGGGCACGGCGAGCAGTACTTC
>TRBV20-1|TRBD1|many|TRBJ1-1
CSAKDRGHGNTEAFF
TGCAGTGCAAAGGACAGGGGGCATGGGAACACTGAAGCTTTCTTT
>TRBV5-6|-|-|TRBJ2-7
CASSETGAPYEQYF
TGTGCCAGCAGTGAGACGGGGGCTCCCTACGAGCAGTACTTC
>TRBV11-2|-|-|TRBJ2-5
CANSFGEAESQYF
TGTGCCAACAGCTTTGGGGAGGCGGAGAGCCAGTACTTC
>TRBV5-1|-|-|TRBJ2-2
CASSLGGAGTGELFF
TGCGCCAGCAGCTTGGGTGGCGCCGGCACCGGGGAGCTGTTTTTT
>TRBV20-1|-|-|TRBJ2-2
CSARAGGNIGELFF
TGCAGTGCTAGAGCGGGGGGCAACATCGGGGAGCTGTTTTTT
>TRBV15|TRBD2|-|TRBJ2-3
CATSSDAGDTSTDTQYF
TGTGCCACCAGCAGCGACGCGGGAGACACCAGCACAGATACGCAGTATTTT
>TRBV5-1|-|few|TRBJ2-3
CASSRRAQDTDTQYF
TGCGCCAGCAGCCGGAGGGCTCAGGACACAGATACGCAGTATTTT
>TRBV6-2/TRBV6-3|TRBD1|-|TRBJ2-1
CGSRRTGGSYNEQFF
TGTGGCAGCAGGCGCACAGGGGGATCGTACAATGAGCAGTTCTTC
>TRBV6-6|-|-|TRBJ2-2
CASSRRSTRVSNTGELFF
TGTGCCAGCAGCCGACGCTCGACAAGGGTCTCGAACACCGGGGAGCTGTTTTTT
>TRBV4-2|TRBD2|many|TRBJ2-3
CASSQGQLAGGYTQYF
TGTGCCAGCAGCCAAGGCCAGCTAGCGGGAGGATATACGCAGTATTTT
>TRBV11-3|TRBD2|once|TRBJ2-1
CASSLGISGEQFF
TGTGCCAGCAGCTTAGGGATTAGCGGGGAGCAGTTCTTC
>TRBV11-2|TRBD2|-|TRBJ2-7
CASSLMILAGDNEQYF
TGTGCCAGTAGCCTGATGATACTAGCGGGGGACAATGAGCAGTACTTC
>TRBV20-1|TRBD2|-|TRBJ2-5
CGGLGLAHQETQYF
TGCGGTGGACTGGGACTAGCGCACCAGGAGACCCAGTATTTC
>TRBV20-1|TRBD1|many|TRBJ2-3
CSAYRGLGTDTQYF
TGCAGTGCCTACAGGGGGCTAGGAACAGATACGCAGTATTTT
>TRBV11-2|-|medium-sized|TRBJ2-3
CASSLVGRNTDTQYF
TGTGCCAGCAGCTTAGTCGGCAGAAACACAGATACGCAGTATTTT
>TRBV6-1|TRBD2|-|TRBJ2-1
CASSEAQPGLVGGRTFF
TGTGCCAGCAGTGAAGCCCAACCAGGACTAGTGGGAGGGAGGACGTTCTTC
>TRBV28|-|-|TRBJ2-5
CVSDGKIGGKKETQYF
TGTGTCAGCGATGGGAAGATTGGGGGCAAGAAAGAGACCCAGTACTTC
>TRBV11-2|-|-|TRBJ2-7
CVSSFTLWNDEQYF
TGTGTCAGCAGCTTTACCCTTTGGAATGACGAGCAGTACTTC
>TRBV11-2|-|once|TRBJ1-6
CAISLDLTGSPYNSPLHF
TGTGCCATCAGCTTAGATCTCACAGGGTCGCCCTATAATTCACCCCTCCACTTT
>TRBV11-2|-|once|TRBJ2-1
CASNLELKARQFF
TGTGCCAGCAACTTAGAATTGAAGGCTAGGCAGTTCTTC
>TRBV28|TRBD2|few|TRBJ2-1
CASSSDSGSDEQFF
TGTGCCAGCAGTTCAGATAGCGGGAGCGATGAGCAGTTCTTC
>TRBV4-3|-|-|TRBJ2-7
CANSQVLGTEQYF
TGCGCCAACAGCCAAGTTCTGGGGACCGAGCAGTACTTC
>TRBV11-2|TRBD1|-|TRBJ1-2
CVSSTRTGGASTF
TGTGTCAGCAGCACGAGGACAGGGGGCGCCTCCACATTC
>TRBV20-1|TRBD1|many|TRBJ1-1
CSAYRGPGTEAFF
TGCAGTGCTTACAGGGGGCCGGGCACTGAAGCTTTCTTT
>TRBV20-1|-|-|TRBJ2-1
CSAVAPYAYNEQFF
TGCAGTGCCGTAGCGCCTTACGCCTACAATGAGCAGTTCTTC
>TRBV11-2|-|once|TRBJ2-7
CASSWRIGGHEQYF
TGTGCCAGCAGCTGGAGGATAGGGGGACATGAGCAGTACTTC
>TRBV5-1|-|-|TRBJ2-1
CANSLEGQPYNEQFF
TGCGCCAACAGCTTGGAGGGACAGCCCTACAATGAGCAGTTCTTC
>TRBV10-2|-|many|TRBJ1-2
CASMKDSYGYTF
TGCGCCAGCATGAAGGACAGCTATGGCTACACCTTC
>TRBV28|-|few|TRBJ2-7
CASSNALGGYEQYF
TGTGCCAGCAGTAACGCCCTGGGTGGATACGAGCAGTACTTC
>TRBV20-1|-|-|TRBJ1-5
CCARRTIGTNQPQHF
TGCTGTGCTAGACGGACCATAGGGACCAATCAGCCCCAGCATTTT
>TRBV11-3|-|-|TRBJ2-1
CASCLNSYNEQFF
TGCGCCAGCTGCTTAAACAGCTACAATGAGCAGTTCTTC
>TRBV12-3/TRBV12-4|TRBD2|many|TRBJ2-7
CASRLAGVRNEQYF
TGTGCCAGCAGACTAGCGGGAGTTAGAAACGAGCAGTACTTC
>TRBV5-4|TRBD2|-|TRBJ2-2
CAAAGASGIGELFF
TGTGCCGCAGCGGGGGCCTCGGGCATCGGGGAGCTGTTTTTT
>TRBV12-3/TRBV12-4|TRBD1|few|TRBJ1-5
CAGSFETGINQTQHF
TGTGCCGGCAGTTTCGAGACAGGGATAAATCAGACCCAGCATTTT
>TRBV7-9|-|-|TRBJ2-1
CVSSLRGSYNEQFF
TGTGTCAGCAGCCTTAGGGGCTCCTACAATGAGCAGTTCTTC
>TRBV29-1|-|-|TRBJ1-2
CSVEDARRYGYAF
TGCAGCGTTGAAGATGCTCGTCGCTATGGCTACGCCTTC